A single sample is the source of the 26 T cell receptor beta chains below, sequenced in a study of T cell responses to AZD1222 COVID-19 vaccine. Data came from immunoSEQ multiplex PCR; TCRdb stores just in-frame clones and leaves some out. The profile shows about 140,000 clones, about 92% of them singletons. The sample in question was peripheral blood, obtained 28 days after the second AZD1222 dose. The receptors were sampled from an adult who received the AZD1222 COVID-19 vaccine.

The V and J genes are TRBV11-3 and TRBJ2-3; 7 nucleotides agree with TRBD1. Trimming took 5 bases from V and 3 from J; bases not matched to a gene: 11. The CDR3 is 16 amino acids. Germline CDR1 and CDR2: SGHNT and YENEEA. CDR3 sequence reads: CASSRSTGFYTDTQYF. The CDR3 nucleotides read TGTGCCAGCAGCCGGTCGACAGGGTTTTATACAGATACGCAGTATTTT.

The chain combines TRBV6-5 with TRBJ1-3; D not resolved. CDR1 is MNHEY and CDR2 is SVGAGI in the germline V gene. Trimming cost V 8 bases and J 2 bases, with 10 bases left between them. The CDR3 contains 13 residues. The CDR3: CASPNLPGNTIYF. CDR3 DNA sequence: TGTGCCAGCCCCAATTTGCCTGGAAACACCATATATTTT.

This sequence joins TRBV18 and TRBJ2-2, with a tentative D call TRBD1 (6 bases). The CDR3 runs 15 residues. Germline V gives CDR1 KGHSH, CDR2 LQKENI. The V and J ends lost 6 bases and 0 bases respectively, with 11 bases between them. The CDR3 spells CASSWRQANTGELFF. CDR3 bases: TGTGCCAGCTCTTGGAGACAGGCGAACACCGGGGAGCTGTTTTTT. Combining the CDR3 with reference TRBV18 and TRBJ2-2 gives the whole variable domain NAGVMQNPRHLVRRRGQEARLRCSPMKGHSHVYWYRQLPEEGLKFMVYLQKENIIDESGMPKERFSAEFPKEGPSILRIQQVVRGDSAAYFCASSWRQANTGELFFGEGSRLTVL.

V and J are TRBV28 and TRBJ2-1; D is undetermined. Trimming took 8 bases from V and 6 from J, leaving 17 bases between them. This CDR3 has 14 amino acids. From germline, CDR1 is MDHEN and CDR2 SYDVKM. CDR3 loop: CASRSGLIGNEQFF. As DNA, the CDR3 is TGTGCCAGCCGGTCAGGCCTCATCGGCAATGAGCAGTTCTTC.

The chain is built from TRBV28 and TRBJ1-4; D is undetermined. From germline, CDR1 is MDHEN and CDR2 SYDVKM. The length of the CDR3 is 12 residues. Trimming stripped 3 bases from V and 4 bases from J, with 3 bases between. The CDR3 sequence is CASSLDNEKLFF. The CDR3 nucleotides read TGTGCCAGCAGTTTGGATAATGAAAAACTGTTTTTT.

The genes are TRBV27 and TRBJ2-7; tentative D call: TRBD2 (6 bases). With 2 bases removed from V and 0 bases from J, the gap between germline ends came to 14 bases. This CDR3 has 16 residues. Germline V gene sequence: CDR1 MNHEY, CDR2 SMNVEV (reference sequence). The CDR3 DNA reads TGTGCCAGCAGTTTACTGGGTGGGAGGCACTCCTACGAGCAGTACTTC. Its translation: CASSLLGGRHSYEQYF.

This clone has only one observation. The rearrangement links TRBV12-3 or TRBV12-4 to TRBJ1-2, with 7 bases that match TRBD1. There are 12 residues in the CDR3. Unmatched junction bases numbered 8, after V lost 5 bases and J lost 11 bases. The CDR3 DNA is TGTGCCAGCAGTGACTCGACAGGGAGTTACACCTTC. The encoded protein is CASSDSTGSYTF.

The chain links TRBV19 to TRBJ2-2; D might be TRBD2 (6 bases). CDR1 and CDR2 from the germline V gene are LNHDA and SQIVND (reference sequence). The germline V and J ends were trimmed by 7 bases and 4 bases, with 13 bases remaining between them. This CDR3 has 14 residues. The CDR3 nucleotides read TGTGCCAGTAACCCGGGAGCGCCCACCGGGGAGCTGTTTTTT. Its protein product is CASNPGAPTGELFF. The variable domain in full, completed from reference TRBV19 and TRBJ2-2, reads DGGITQSPKYLFRKEGQNVTLSCEQNLNHDAMYWYRQDPGQGLRLIYYSQIVNDFQKGDIAEGYSVSREKKESFPLTVTSAQKNPTAFYLCASNPGAPTGELFFGEGSRLTVL.

The DNA for the CDR3 is TGTGCCAGCAGTTACGCCAGGGGATCGCTTGATGGCTACACCTTC. Amino acids: CASSYARGSLDGYTF. The chain has TRBV6-2 or TRBV6-3 and TRBJ1-2, with D maybe TRBD1 (6 bases). The CDR3 runs to 15 residues. V was trimmed by 2 bases and J by 6 bases, leaving 16 bases between them. Germline CDR1 and CDR2: MNHEY and SVGEGT.

This clone was counted between two and nine times. The rearrangement links TRBV5-5 to TRBJ1-6; a possible D gene is TRBD1 (6 bases). Trimming removed 1 base from V and 8 bases from J, with 16 bases in between. The CDR3 is 16 residues long. The germline V gene has CDR1 SGHKS and CDR2 YYEKEE (reference sequence). The CDR3 loop reads CASSLIMSRGDSPLHF. CDR3 sequence (DNA): TGTGCCAGCAGCTTGATAATGAGCAGGGGTGATTCACCCCTCCACTTT.

The gene calls are TRBV11-3 and TRBJ2-7; D not resolved. Germline V gives CDR1 SGHNT, CDR2 YENEEA. The CDR3 is 12 amino acids. V was shortened by 0 bases and J by 7 bases, with 7 bases between the two germline ends. The CDR3 region is CASSLEWGEQYF. The CDR3 nucleotides read TGTGCCAGCAGCTTAGAGTGGGGAGAGCAGTACTTC. Full variable domain (missing parts from reference TRBV11-3 and TRBJ2-7): EAGVVQSPRYKIIEKKQPVAFWCNPISGHNTLYWYLQNLGQGPELLIRYENEEAVDDSQLPKDRFSAERLKGVDSTLKIQPAELGDSAVYLCASSLEWGEQYFGPGTRLTVT.

The chain carries TRBV6-1 and TRBJ2-5; 8 nucleotides align to TRBD1. CDR3 length equals 17 residues. V was clipped by 6 bases and J by 3 bases; unmatched bases: 15. The germline gives CDR1 MNHNS, CDR2 SASEGT. The CDR3 spells CASREISGGGFKETQYF. CDR3 coding DNA: TGTGCCAGCAGAGAAATTTCAGGGGGCGGTTTTAAAGAGACCCAGTACTTC.

The chain combines TRBV6-2 or TRBV6-3 with TRBJ2-6, with 7 bases matching TRBD2. In germline, CDR1 is MNHEY, CDR2 SVGEGT. J gave up 0 bases and V 6 bases, and 11 bases lay outside the gene matches. There are 18 residues in the CDR3. In DNA form, the CDR3 reads TGTGCCAGCAGCTGGGGGAGGGTTGGTGCCTCTGGGGCCAACGTCCTGACTTTC. Its protein product is CASSWGRVGASGANVLTF.

The CDR3 DNA reads as TGTGCCAGCAGCCAAGTGGCCTGGGCAGGTACGATAAGTAGCGGTTCCACAGATACGCAGTATTTT. The encoded protein is CASSQVAWAGTISSGSTDTQYF. The chain recombines TRBV3-1 (or the pseudogene TRBV3-2) with TRBJ2-3; perhaps TRBD2 as D (6 bases). Trimming stripped 1 base from V and 2 bases from J, with 31 bases between. CDR3 length equals 22 residues. Germline V gene lookup returns CDR1 LGHDT and CDR2 YNNKEL (reference sequence).

V gene TRBV3-1 (or the pseudogene TRBV3-2) combines with J gene TRBJ2-5; D perhaps matches TRBD2 (5 bases). Germline V gene sequence: CDR1 LGHDT, CDR2 YNNKEL (reference sequence). With 0 bases removed from V and 1 base from J, the gap between germline ends came to 9 bases. The CDR3 consists of 15 residues. CDR3: CASSQDLGGQETQYF. The CDR3 bases are TGTGCCAGCAGCCAAGATTTAGGAGGCCAAGAGACCCAGTACTTC.

CDR3 nucleotide sequence: TGCGCCAGCAGGCCCTCGGGGGGGAGGAACACTGAAGCTTTCTTT. Amino acids: CASRPSGGRNTEAFF. V usage is TRBV4-3 and J usage is TRBJ1-1; possible D gene TRBD1, 5 bases. The ends were cut back, 6 bases at V and 1 base at J, with 15 bases in the middle. The CDR3 consists of 15 residues. Germline CDR1 is LGHNA and CDR2 is YSLEER.

This chain joins TRBV5-6 and TRBJ1-6, with TRBD1 matching over 9 bases. Germline CDR1 and CDR2: SGHDT and YYEEEE. J lost 9 bases, V lost 2 bases, and 9 bases had no gene match. This CDR3 is 16 amino acids long. This chain's CDR3 is CASSFLPGQGSSPLHF. CDR3 DNA: TGTGCCAGCAGCTTTCTGCCCGGACAGGGGAGTTCACCCCTCCACTTT.

The chain recombines TRBV6-1 with TRBJ1-5; TRBD1 might be the D (5 bases). V lost 3 bases and J lost 4, with 7 bases in between. CDR1 is MNHNS, CDR2 SASEGT, per germline. This CDR3 comprises 13 residues. Here the CDR3 DNA reads TGTGCCAGCAGTGAGGACACTAATCAGCCCCAGCATTTT. Translated: CASSEDTNQPQHF.

The CDR3, as DNA: TGCGCCAGCAGCCCGGGACTAGCGGGACCAGATACGCAGTATTTT. Protein sequence: CASSPGLAGPDTQYF. J is TRBJ2-3 and V is TRBV5-1; 13 bases match TRBD2. This CDR3 comprises 15 residues. J was trimmed by 4 bases and V by 4 bases; bases with no gene match: 3. Germline V gene lookup returns CDR1 SGHRS and CDR2 YFSETQ.

The CDR3 DNA reads TGTGCCAGTAGTGCGACAGGCCCGCTCACTTCCTCTGGAAACACCATATATTTT. It specifies CASSATGPLTSSGNTIYF. V is TRBV19 and J is TRBJ1-3; weak D call: TRBD1 (6 bases). The CDR3 covers 18 residues. Trimming took off 5 bases at V and 0 bases at J, with 20 bases between the two ends. Germline lookup yields CDR1 LNHDA and CDR2 SQIVND (reference sequence).

This chain uses TRBV3-1 (or the pseudogene TRBV3-2) with TRBJ1-2; TRBD1 aligns across 8 bases. This CDR3 comprises 13 residues. Per germline, CDR1 LGHDT and CDR2 YNNKEL (reference sequence). V shed 4 bases, J shed 4 bases, and the junction held 2 bases outside the gene matches. The CDR3 loop reads CASSPQGGYGYTF. CDR3 bases: TGTGCCAGCAGCCCACAGGGGGGCTATGGCTACACCTTC.

The gene calls are TRBV7-9 and TRBJ2-3; D is unresolved. V lost 6 bases and J lost 2, with 12 bases in between. In germline, CDR1 is SEHNR, CDR2 FQNEAQ (reference sequence). The CDR3 contains 14 residues. The CDR3 spells CASRSSADTDTQYF. DNA of the CDR3: TGTGCCAGCAGATCAAGCGCAGACACAGATACGCAGTATTTT. Full variable domain (outside the CDR3, taken from reference TRBV7-9 and TRBJ2-3): DTGVSQNPRHKITKRGQNVTFRCDPISEHNRLYWYRQTLGQGPEFLTYFQNEAQLEKSRLLSDRFSAERPKGSFSTLEIQRTEQGDSAMYLCASRSSADTDTQYFGPGTRLTVL.

The chain has TRBV18 and TRBJ2-2, with 8 bases fitting TRBD1. CDR1 and CDR2 from the germline V gene are KGHSH and LQKENI. Trimming removed 4 bases from V and 3 bases from J; junction bases left unmatched: 4. The CDR3 runs to 15 residues. For the CDR3, the DNA is TGTGCCAGCTCACTGAACAGGGGGGACACCGGGGAGCTGTTTTTT. It is translated as CASSLNRGDTGELFF.

This clone was detected once. The rearrangement links TRBV6-5 to TRBJ1-6; D call uncertain. The CDR3 is 15 residues long. V was trimmed by 7 bases and J by 0 bases, leaving 10 bases between them. CDR1 and CDR2 from the germline V gene are MNHEY and SVGAGI. CDR3 DNA: TGTGCCAGCAACCAAGTCAGCTCCTATAATTCACCCCTCCACTTT. Its protein product is CASNQVSSYNSPLHF.

V is TRBV6-2 or TRBV6-3 and J is TRBJ2-6; D gene uncertain. Between the trimmed V and J ends, which lost 6 bases and 4 bases, there was a span of 10 bases. From germline, CDR1 is MNHEY and CDR2 SVGEGT. The CDR3 totals 14 residues. The CDR3 protein is CASSRNLGANVLTF. CDR3 DNA sequence: TGTGCCAGCAGCAGGAACTTAGGGGCCAACGTCCTGACTTTC.

The chain couples TRBV25-1 to TRBJ1-2; a weak D match, TRBD1 (5 bases). V was cut by 5 bases and J by 8 bases, with 12 bases left in between. This CDR3 region has 12 residues. The germline CDR1 and CDR2 sequences are MGHDK and SYGVNS. CDR3 sequence (DNA): TGTGCCAGCAGTCCCCAGAGGGGCGGCTACACCTTC. As protein: CASSPQRGGYTF.